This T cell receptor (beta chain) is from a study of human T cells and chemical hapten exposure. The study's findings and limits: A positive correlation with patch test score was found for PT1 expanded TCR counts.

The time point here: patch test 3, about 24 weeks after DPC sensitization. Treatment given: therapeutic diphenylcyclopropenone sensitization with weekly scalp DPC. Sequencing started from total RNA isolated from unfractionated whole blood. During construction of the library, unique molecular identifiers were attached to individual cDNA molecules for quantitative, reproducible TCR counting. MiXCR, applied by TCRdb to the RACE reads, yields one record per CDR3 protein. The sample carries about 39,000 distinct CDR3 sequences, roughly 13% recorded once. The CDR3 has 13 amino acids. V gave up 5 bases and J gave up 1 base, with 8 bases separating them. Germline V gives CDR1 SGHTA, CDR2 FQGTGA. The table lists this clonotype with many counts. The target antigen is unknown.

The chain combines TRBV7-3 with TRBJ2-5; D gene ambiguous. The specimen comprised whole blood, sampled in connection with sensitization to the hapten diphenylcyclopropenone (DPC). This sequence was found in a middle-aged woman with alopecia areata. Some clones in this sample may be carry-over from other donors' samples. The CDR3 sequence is CASSVGFQETQYF. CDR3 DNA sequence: TGTGCCAGCAGCGTTGGGTTCCAAGAGACCCAGTACTTC.